Following are 2 T cell receptor beta chains from one sample sequenced in a study of T cells in Graves' hyperthyroidism and ophthalmopathy (dated 2019 in TCRdb). Library creation used multiplex PCR. Sequencing used an Illumina HiSeq 2000. The TCR beta CDR3 regions were amplified from RNA transcripts. The TCR CDR3 was subjected to a first round of RT-PCR using the HTBI primer set and the Qiagen OneStep RT-PCR kit. In TCRdb, the public reads were trimmed at Q25 with fastp and aligned with MiXCR, with productive beta chains retained. CDR3 protein sequences are deduplicated, and each keeps its most common genes and DNA. For this sample there are approximately 400,000 distinct CDR3 sequences; about 15% appear just once. 15% to 20% of the sample is in the top ten clones. Source material: blood. These receptors came from a woman aged 25 to 45 with Graves' ophthalmopathy.

CDR3 DNA: TGTGCCAGCAGTGGATCCCACCCAGGGTTGGGTGGCTACACCTTC. Its protein product is CASSGSHPGLGGYTF. The chain combines TRBV2 with TRBJ1-2; TRBD1 might be the D (5 bases). The CDR3 runs to 15 residues. Germline CDR1 is SNHLY and CDR2 is FYNNEI. V was clipped by 4 bases and J by 7 bases, with 19 bases between them.

The table lists this clonotype with many counts. The rearrangement uses TRBV12-3 or TRBV12-4 and TRBJ1-2; D is perhaps TRBD1 (5 bases). The CDR3 extends over 16 amino acids. Trimming stripped 3 bases from V and 3 bases from J, with 17 bases between. DNA of the CDR3: TGTGCCAGCAGTTTGAGGTTTGGGGGAGGTCACTATGGCTACACCTTC. It is translated as CASSLRFGGGHYGYTF.